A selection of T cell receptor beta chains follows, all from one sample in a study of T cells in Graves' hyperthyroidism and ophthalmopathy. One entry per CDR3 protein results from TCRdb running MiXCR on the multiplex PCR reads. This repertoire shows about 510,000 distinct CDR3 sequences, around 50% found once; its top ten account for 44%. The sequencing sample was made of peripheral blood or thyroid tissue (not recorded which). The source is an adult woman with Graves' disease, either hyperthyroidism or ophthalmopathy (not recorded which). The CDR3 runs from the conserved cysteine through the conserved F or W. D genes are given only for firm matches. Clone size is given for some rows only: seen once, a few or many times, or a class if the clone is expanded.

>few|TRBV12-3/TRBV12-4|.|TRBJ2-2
TGTGCCAGCCGACCGAACACCGGGGAGCTGTTTTTT
CASRPNTGELFF
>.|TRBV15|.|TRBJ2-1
TGTGCCACCAGCAGAGGTGTAGAATGGGGCAATGAGCAGTTCTTC
CATSRGVEWGNEQFF
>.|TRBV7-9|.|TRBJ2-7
TGTGCCAGCAGCTTAGAGGTGAGGGAGCAGTACTTC
CASSLEVREQYF
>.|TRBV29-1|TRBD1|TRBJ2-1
TGCAGCCTTGGACAGGGGAATGAGCAGTTCTTC
CSLGQGNEQFF
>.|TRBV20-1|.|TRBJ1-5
TGCAGTGCTATCCGAGGGCTCAATCAGCCCCAGCATTTT
CSAIRGLNQPQHF
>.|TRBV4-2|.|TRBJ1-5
TGTGCCAGCAGCCACGCTATAAATCAGCCCCAGCATTTT
CASSHAINQPQHF
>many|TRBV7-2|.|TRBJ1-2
TGTGCCAGCAGCTTAAGTCCAGGGGCTAACTATGGCTACACCTTC
CASSLSPGANYGYTF
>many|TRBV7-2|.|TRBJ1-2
TGTGCCAGCAGCTTAAGATATGGCTACACCTTC
CASSLRYGYTF
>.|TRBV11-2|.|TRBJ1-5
TGTGCCAGCAGCTTAGCAGCGCGTGAAGAGACCCAGCATTTT
CASSLAAREETQHF
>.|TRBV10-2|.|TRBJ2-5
TGCGCCAGCAGTGAGTCGGTCAGTCCATGGACCCAGTACTTC
CASSESVSPWTQYF
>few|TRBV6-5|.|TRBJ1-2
TGTGCCAGCACGAGGAGCAGTCTAGATGGCTACACCTTC
CASTRSSLDGYTF
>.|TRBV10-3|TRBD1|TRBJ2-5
TGTGCCATCAGTGAGTCGAACGCAAGGGGGCTAGAGACCCAGTACTTC
CAISESNARGLETQYF
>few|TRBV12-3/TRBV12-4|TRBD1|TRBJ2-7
TGTGCCAGCAGTTTGAGGACAGGGGCCTACGAGCAGTACTTC
CASSLRTGAYEQYF
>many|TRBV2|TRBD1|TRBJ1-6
TGTGCCAGCAGTGACCAGGGGGTTCAGAATTCACCCCTCCACTTT
CASSDQGVQNSPLHF
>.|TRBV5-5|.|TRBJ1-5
TGTGCCAGCAGCTTGCAGGGGTATCAGCCCCAGCATTTT
CASSLQGYQPQHF
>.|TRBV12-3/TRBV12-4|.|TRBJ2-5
TGTGCCAGCAGGAGACAGATGCAAGAGACCCAGTACTTC
CASRRQMQETQYF
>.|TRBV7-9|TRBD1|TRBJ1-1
TGTGCCAGCAGCCACCGGGACAGAAGAGAGACTGAAGCTTTCTTT
CASSHRDRRETEAFF
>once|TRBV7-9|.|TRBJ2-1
TGTGCCAGCAGCTTAAGCAGGTACAATGAGCAGTTCTTC
CASSLSRYNEQFF
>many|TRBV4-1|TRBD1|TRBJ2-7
TGCGCCAGCAGCCAACGGACAGGGGGCGAGGAGCAGTACTTC
CASSQRTGGEEQYF
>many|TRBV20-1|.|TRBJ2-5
TGCAGTGCTAGCCGGGACGTGAAAGAGACCCAGTACTTC
CSASRDVKETQYF
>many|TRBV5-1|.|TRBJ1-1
TGCGCCAGCAGCTGGGGGGACACTGAAGCTTTCTTT
CASSWGDTEAFF
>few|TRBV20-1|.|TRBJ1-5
TGCAGTGCTAGAGCTTTAGGTCAGCCCCAGCATTTT
CSARALGQPQHF
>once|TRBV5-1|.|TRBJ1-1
TGCGCCAGCAGCCCCGGGACTAGCGGGACTGGCACTGAAGCTTTCTTT
CASSPGTSGTGTEAFF
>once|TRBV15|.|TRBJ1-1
TGTGCCACCAGCAGAGATTGGGGGCAGGAAGCTTTCTTT
CATSRDWGQEAFF
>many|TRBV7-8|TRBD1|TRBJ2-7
TGTGCCAGCAGCTTAATGACAGGGCTAGACGAGCAGTACTTC
CASSLMTGLDEQYF
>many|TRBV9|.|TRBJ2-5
TGTGCCAGCAGCCTCCGGGGGGACAACCAAGAGACCCAGTACTTC
CASSLRGDNQETQYF
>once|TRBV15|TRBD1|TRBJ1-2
TGTGCCACCAGCGCCGAGGGGGCGCGGAATCAAGAAAACTATGGCTACACCTTC
CATSAEGARNQENYGYTF
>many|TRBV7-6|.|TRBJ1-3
TGTGCCAGCAGCTTAGACATCACTCGACCTGGGGGAAACACCATATATTTT
CASSLDITRPGGNTIYF
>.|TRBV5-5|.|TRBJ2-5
TGTGCCAGCGGACGGGTTACGGGAGACTGGGAGACCCAGTACTTC
CASGRVTGDWETQYF
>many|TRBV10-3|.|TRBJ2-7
TGTGCCATCAGTGAGTCTCTTGCGGCCTACGAGCAGTACTTC
CAISESLAAYEQYF
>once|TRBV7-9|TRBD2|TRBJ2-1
TGTGCCAGCAGCTGGGCTAGCGGGAGGAATGAGCAGTTCTTC
CASSWASGRNEQFF
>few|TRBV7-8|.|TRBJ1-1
TGTGCCAGCAGCTTTAAGGAGGGCAGAGAAGCTTTCTTT
CASSFKEGREAFF
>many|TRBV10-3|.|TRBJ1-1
TGTGCCATACAGGGTTTCGCAACTGAAACTTTCTTT
CAIQGFATETFF